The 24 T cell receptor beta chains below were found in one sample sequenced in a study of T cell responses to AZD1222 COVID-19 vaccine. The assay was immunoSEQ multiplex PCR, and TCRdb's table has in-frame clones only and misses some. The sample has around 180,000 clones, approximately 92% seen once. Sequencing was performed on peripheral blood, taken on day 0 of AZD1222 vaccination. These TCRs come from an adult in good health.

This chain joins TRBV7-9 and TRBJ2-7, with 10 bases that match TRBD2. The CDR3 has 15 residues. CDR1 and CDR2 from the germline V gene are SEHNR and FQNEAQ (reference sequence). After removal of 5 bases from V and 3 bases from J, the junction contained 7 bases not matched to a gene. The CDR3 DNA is TGTGCCAGCAGCCCGCCGGGACTAGCGTTCTACGAGCAGTACTTC. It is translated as CASSPPGLAFYEQYF.

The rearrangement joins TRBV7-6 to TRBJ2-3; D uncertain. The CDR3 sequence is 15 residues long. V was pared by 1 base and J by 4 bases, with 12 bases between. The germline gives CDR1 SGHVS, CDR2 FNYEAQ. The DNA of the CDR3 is TGTGCCAGCAGCTTAGAGAGCAGTGTGCCAGATACGCAGTATTTT. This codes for CASSLESSVPDTQYF.

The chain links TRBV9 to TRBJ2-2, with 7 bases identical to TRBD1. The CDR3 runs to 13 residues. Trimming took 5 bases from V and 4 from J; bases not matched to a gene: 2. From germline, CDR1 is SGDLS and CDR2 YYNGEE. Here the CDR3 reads CASRGQATGELFF. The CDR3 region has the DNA TGTGCCAGCAGAGGACAGGCCACCGGGGAGCTGTTTTTT. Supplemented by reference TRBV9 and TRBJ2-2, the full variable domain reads DSGVTQTPKHLITATGQRVTLRCSPRSGDLSVYWYQQSLDQGLQFLIQYYNGEERAKGNILERFSAQQFPDLHSELNLSSLELGDSALYFCASRGQATGELFFGEGSRLTVL.

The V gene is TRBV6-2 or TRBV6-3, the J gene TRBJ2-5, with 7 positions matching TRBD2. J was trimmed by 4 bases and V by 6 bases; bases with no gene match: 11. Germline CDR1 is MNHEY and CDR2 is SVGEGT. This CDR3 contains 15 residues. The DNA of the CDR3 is TGTGCCAGCAGCCCACATAATTCGGGGGGAGAGACCCAGTACTTC. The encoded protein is CASSPHNSGGETQYF.

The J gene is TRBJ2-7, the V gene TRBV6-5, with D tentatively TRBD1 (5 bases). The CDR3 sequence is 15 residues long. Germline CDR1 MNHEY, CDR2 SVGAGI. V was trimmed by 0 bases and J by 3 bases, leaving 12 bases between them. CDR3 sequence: CASSYSSQGIYEQYV. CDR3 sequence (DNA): TGTGCCAGCAGTTACTCGAGTCAGGGAATCTACGAGCAGTACGTC.

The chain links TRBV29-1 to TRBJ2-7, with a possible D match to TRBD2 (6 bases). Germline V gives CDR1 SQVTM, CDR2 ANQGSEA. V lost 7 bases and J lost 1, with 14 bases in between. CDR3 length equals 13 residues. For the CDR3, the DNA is TGCAGCGCCCTCCAGGAGGGATCCTACGAGCAGTACGTC. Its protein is CSALQEGSYEQYV.

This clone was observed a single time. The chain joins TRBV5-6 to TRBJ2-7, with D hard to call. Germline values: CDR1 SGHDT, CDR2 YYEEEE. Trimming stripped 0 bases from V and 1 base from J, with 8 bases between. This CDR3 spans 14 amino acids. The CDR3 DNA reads TGTGCCAGCAGCTTGGATGGACGTTCCTACGAGCAGTACGTC. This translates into CASSLDGRSYEQYV.

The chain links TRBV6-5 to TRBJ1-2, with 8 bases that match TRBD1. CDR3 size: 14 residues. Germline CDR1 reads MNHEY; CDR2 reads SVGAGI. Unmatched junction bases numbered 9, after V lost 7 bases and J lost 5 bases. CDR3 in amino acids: CASTVAGGAYGYTF. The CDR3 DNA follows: TGTGCCAGCACGGTTGCAGGGGGCGCTTATGGCTACACCTTC.

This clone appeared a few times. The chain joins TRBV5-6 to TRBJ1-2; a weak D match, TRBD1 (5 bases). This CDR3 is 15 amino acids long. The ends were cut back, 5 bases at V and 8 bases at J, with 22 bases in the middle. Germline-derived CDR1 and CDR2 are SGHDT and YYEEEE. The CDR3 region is CASRWQTASAMGYTF. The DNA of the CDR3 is TGTGCCAGCAGGTGGCAGACAGCCTCGGCTATGGGCTACACCTTC.

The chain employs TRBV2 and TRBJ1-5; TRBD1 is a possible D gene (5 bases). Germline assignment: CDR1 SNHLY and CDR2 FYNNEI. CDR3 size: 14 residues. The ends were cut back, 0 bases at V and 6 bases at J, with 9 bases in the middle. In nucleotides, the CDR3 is TGTGCCAGCAGTGAAGCGGGCCAGGGTCAGCCCCAGCATTTT. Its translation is CASSEAGQGQPQHF.

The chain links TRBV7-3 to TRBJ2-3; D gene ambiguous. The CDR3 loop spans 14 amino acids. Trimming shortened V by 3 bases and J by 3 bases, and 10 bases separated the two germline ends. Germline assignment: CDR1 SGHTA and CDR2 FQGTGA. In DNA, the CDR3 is TGTGCCAGCAGCTTGCAGCTACCGACAGATACGCAGTATTTT. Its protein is CASSLQLPTDTQYF.

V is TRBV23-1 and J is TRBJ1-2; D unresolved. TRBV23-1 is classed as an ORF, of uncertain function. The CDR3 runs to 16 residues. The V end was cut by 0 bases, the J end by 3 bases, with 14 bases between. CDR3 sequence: CASSQSRLREHYGYTF. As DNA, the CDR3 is TGCGCCAGCAGTCAATCACGGCTCCGGGAACACTATGGCTACACCTTC.

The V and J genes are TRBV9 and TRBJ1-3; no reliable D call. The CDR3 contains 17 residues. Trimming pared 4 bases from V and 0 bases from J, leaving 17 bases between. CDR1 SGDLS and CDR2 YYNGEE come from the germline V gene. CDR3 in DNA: TGTGCCAGCAGCCCTAGATACAGCGCCCTCTCTGGAAACACCATATATTTT. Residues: CASSPRYSALSGNTIYF.

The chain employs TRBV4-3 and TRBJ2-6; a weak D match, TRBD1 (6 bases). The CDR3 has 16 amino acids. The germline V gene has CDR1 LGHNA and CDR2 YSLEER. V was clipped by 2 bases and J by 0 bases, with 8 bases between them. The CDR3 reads CASSQKTGSGANVLTF. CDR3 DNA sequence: TGCGCCAGCAGCCAAAAGACAGGCTCTGGGGCCAACGTCCTGACTTTC.

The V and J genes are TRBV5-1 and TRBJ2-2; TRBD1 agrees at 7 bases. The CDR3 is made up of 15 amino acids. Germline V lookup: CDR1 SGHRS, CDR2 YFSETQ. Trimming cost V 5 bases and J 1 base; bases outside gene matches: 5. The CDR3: CASRPGTENTGELFF. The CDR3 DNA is TGCGCCAGCAGGCCCGGGACAGAGAACACCGGGGAGCTGTTTTTT.

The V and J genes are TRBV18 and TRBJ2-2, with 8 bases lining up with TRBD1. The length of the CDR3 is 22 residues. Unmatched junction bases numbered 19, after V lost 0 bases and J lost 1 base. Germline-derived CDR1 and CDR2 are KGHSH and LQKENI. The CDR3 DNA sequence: TGTGCCAGCTCACCACCGTTTTTCAGGGCAGGGGGCCTACCTCGGAACACCGGGGAGCTGTTTTTT. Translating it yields CASSPPFFRAGGLPRNTGELFF.

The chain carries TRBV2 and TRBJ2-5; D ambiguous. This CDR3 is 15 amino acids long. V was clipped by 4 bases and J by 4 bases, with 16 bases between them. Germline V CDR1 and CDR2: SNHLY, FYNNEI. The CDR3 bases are TGTGCCAGCAGTGGGCGGCAGCTATTTTCAGAGACCCAGTACTTC. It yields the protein CASSGRQLFSETQYF.

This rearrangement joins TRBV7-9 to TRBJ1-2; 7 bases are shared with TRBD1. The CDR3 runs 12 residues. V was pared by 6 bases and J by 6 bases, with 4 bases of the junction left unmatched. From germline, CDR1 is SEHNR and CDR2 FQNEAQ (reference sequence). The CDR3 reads CASRGQVDGYTF. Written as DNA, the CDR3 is TGTGCCAGCAGAGGACAGGTGGATGGCTACACCTTC. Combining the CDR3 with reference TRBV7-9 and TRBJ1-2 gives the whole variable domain DTGVSQNPRHKITKRGQNVTFRCDPISEHNRLYWYRQTLGQGPEFLTYFQNEAQLEKSRLLSDRFSAERPKGSFSTLEIQRTEQGDSAMYLCASRGQVDGYTFGSGTRLTVV.

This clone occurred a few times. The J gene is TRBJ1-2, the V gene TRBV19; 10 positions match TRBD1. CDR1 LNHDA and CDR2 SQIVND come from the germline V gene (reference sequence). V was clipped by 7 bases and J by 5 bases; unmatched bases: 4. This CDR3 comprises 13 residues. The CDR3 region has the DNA TGTGCCAGTACCGGGACAGGGGCGTATGGCTACACCTTC. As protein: CASTGTGAYGYTF.

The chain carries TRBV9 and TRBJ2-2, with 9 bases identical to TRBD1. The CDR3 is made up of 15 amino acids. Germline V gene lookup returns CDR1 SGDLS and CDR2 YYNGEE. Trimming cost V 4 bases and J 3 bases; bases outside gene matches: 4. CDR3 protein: CASSPGQGYTGELFF. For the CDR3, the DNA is TGTGCCAGCAGCCCGGGACAGGGATACACCGGGGAGCTGTTTTTT.

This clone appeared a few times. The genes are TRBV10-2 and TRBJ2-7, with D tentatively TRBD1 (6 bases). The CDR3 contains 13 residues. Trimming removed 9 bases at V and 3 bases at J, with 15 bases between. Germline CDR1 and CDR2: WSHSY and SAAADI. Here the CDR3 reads CASTTGESYEQYF. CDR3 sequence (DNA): TGCGCCAGTACGACAGGAGAGAGCTACGAGCAGTACTTC.

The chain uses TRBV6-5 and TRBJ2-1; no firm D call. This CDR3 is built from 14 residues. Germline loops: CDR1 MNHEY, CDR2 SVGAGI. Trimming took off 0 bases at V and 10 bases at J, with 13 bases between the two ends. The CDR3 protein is CASSYSRVAGEQFF. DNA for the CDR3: TGTGCCAGCAGTTACTCTAGGGTAGCAGGCGAGCAGTTCTTC.

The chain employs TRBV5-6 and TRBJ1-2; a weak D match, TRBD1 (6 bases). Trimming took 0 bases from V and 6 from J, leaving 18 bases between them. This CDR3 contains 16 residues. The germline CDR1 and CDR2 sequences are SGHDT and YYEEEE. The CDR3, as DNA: TGTGCCAGCAGCTTGGGGACAGCTACCTTCGAAAATGGCTACACCTTC. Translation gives CASSLGTATFENGYTF.

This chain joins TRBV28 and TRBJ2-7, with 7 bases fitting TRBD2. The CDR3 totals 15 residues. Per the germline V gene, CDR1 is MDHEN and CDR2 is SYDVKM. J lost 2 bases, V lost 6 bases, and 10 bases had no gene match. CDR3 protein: CASRSTLAVTYEQYF. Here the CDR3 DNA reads TGTGCCAGCAGATCAACCCTAGCGGTTACCTACGAGCAGTACTTC.